The 25 T cell receptor beta chains listed next were all sequenced from one sample in a study of cytomegalovirus exposure and HLA in healthy donors. The primer mix had 60 Vbeta and 13 Jbeta primers. Measured with immunoSEQ multiplex PCR; TCRdb has only the in-frame clones, and not every one. The data show some 63,000 clones, with roughly 84% seen just once and 1.6% held by the top ten. Sequencing used PBMCs. Every receptor here comes from a human donor in good health.

The rearrangement joins TRBV7-9 to TRBJ2-2; D gene uncertain. CDR1 is SEHNR, CDR2 FQNEAQ, per germline (reference sequence). The CDR3 runs 14 residues. Trimming pared 1 base from V and 6 bases from J, leaving 9 bases between. CDR3 in DNA: TGTGCCAGCAGCTTAGTTCAGTTGGCCGGGGAGCTGTTTTTT. Translated: CASSLVQLAGELFF.

The chain couples TRBV5-1 to TRBJ2-1; 13 bases line up with TRBD2. J was trimmed by 6 bases and V by 2 bases; bases with no gene match: 2. This CDR3 comprises 15 residues. Germline V gene lookup returns CDR1 SGHRS and CDR2 YFSETQ. The CDR3 sequence: CASSLTSGRVNEQFF. The CDR3 DNA sequence: TGCGCCAGCAGCTTAACTAGCGGGAGGGTCAATGAGCAGTTCTTC. The full variable domain, in which reference TRBV5-1 and TRBJ2-1 provide the parts outside the CDR3, is KAGVTQTPRYLIKTRGQQVTLSCSPISGHRSVSWYQQTPGQGLQFLFEYFSETQRNKGNFPGRFSGRQFSNSRSEMNVSTLELGDSALYLCASSLTSGRVNEQFFGPGTRLTVL.

The rearrangement uses TRBV30 and TRBJ1-5, with 7 bases lining up with TRBD1. Trimming cost V 7 bases and J 1 base; bases outside gene matches: 4. CDR3 length equals 13 residues. Germline V gene lookup returns CDR1 GTSNPN and CDR2 SVGIG (reference sequence). The chain's CDR3 is CASQGKSNQPQHF. CDR3 DNA: TGTGCCTCACAGGGGAAGAGCAATCAGCCCCAGCATTTT. The variable domain in full, completed from reference TRBV30 and TRBJ1-5, reads SQTIHQWPATLVQPVGSPLSLECTVEGTSNPNLYWYRQAAGRGLQLLFYSVGIGQISSEVPQNLSASRPQDRQFILSSKKLLLSDSGFYLCASQGKSNQPQHFGDGTRLSIL.

The rearrangement joins TRBV5-1 to TRBJ1-4, with TRBD1 as a possible D gene (6 bases). The germline V and J ends were trimmed by 1 base and 3 bases, with 16 bases remaining between them. Looked up from germline, CDR1 is SGHRS and CDR2 is YFSETQ. The CDR3 contains 17 residues. The DNA of the CDR3 is TGCGCCAGCAGCTTGTGGGGTCAGGGGCCGGCTAATGAAAAACTGTTTTTT. Translated: CASSLWGQGPANEKLFF.

The rearrangement joins TRBV7-9 to TRBJ2-3; TRBD2 is a possible D gene (5 bases). This CDR3 region has 16 residues. The V end was cut by 5 bases, the J end by 0 bases, with 15 bases between. The germline V gene has CDR1 SEHNR and CDR2 FQNEAQ (reference sequence). CDR3 sequence: CASSPGEVPSTDTQYF. DNA for the CDR3: TGTGCCAGCAGCCCCGGGGAAGTCCCTAGCACAGATACGCAGTATTTT.

This chain links TRBV29-1 with TRBJ2-3; TRBD2 matches 14 bases. Germline assignment: CDR1 SQVTM and CDR2 ANQGSEA. The CDR3 runs to 15 residues. V was clipped by 8 bases and J by 4 bases; unmatched bases: 8. The CDR3 reads CSTRGTSGSADTQYF. Written as DNA, the CDR3 is TGCAGCACGAGGGGGACTAGCGGGAGTGCAGATACGCAGTATTTT.

The CDR3 bases are TGTGCCAGCAGGATGATCCGGAGAATCGGCTACACCTTC. Translated: CASRMIRRIGYTF. This rearrangement joins TRBV6-1 to TRBJ1-2; D unclear. V was trimmed by 6 bases and J by 8 bases, leaving 16 bases between them. CDR3 length: 13 residues. Germline V gene data show CDR1 as MNHNS and CDR2 as SASEGT.

V gene TRBV6-1 combines with J gene TRBJ1-5; 7 nucleotides agree with TRBD1. V trimming: 2 bases; J trimming: 3 bases; junction bases outside the gene matches: 4. From germline, CDR1 is MNHNS and CDR2 SASEGT. The CDR3 has 15 residues. DNA of the CDR3: TGTGCCAGCAGTGAAAGGGGGCTATACAATCAGCCCCAGCATTTT. This codes for CASSERGLYNQPQHF.

The chain joins TRBV11-3 to TRBJ1-6; no reliable D call. Looked up from germline, CDR1 is SGHNT and CDR2 is YENEEA. Trimming shortened V by 8 bases and J by 0 bases, and 2 bases separated the two germline ends. This CDR3 is 12 amino acids long. The CDR3 DNA follows: TGTGCCAGCCTCTCCTATAATTCACCCCTCCACTTT. It yields the protein CASLSYNSPLHF.

This chain connects TRBV15 to TRBJ2-1; D may be TRBD2 (5 bases). V lost 0 bases, J lost 2 bases, and 8 bases lay in between. This CDR3 comprises 15 residues. The germline V gene has CDR1 LNHNV and CDR2 YYDKDF (reference sequence). This CDR3 is CATSRDLATYNEQFF. CDR3 DNA: TGTGCCACCAGCAGAGACCTAGCTACCTACAATGAGCAGTTCTTC.

The V gene is TRBV6-5, the J gene TRBJ1-2, with D uncertain. Germline V gene data show CDR1 as MNHEY and CDR2 as SVGAGI. The CDR3 is 15 amino acids. Trimming pared 0 bases from V and 4 bases from J, leaving 12 bases between. CDR3 residues: CASSYSSGSGYGYTF. CDR3 bases: TGTGCCAGCAGTTACTCGTCGGGTTCTGGCTATGGCTACACCTTC.

The J gene is TRBJ2-5, the V gene TRBV2, with 7 bases lining up with TRBD2. Germline lookup yields CDR1 SNHLY and CDR2 FYNNEI. The J segment lost 10 bases and the V segment lost 2 bases, leaving 13 bases of the junction unmatched. The CDR3 is made up of 15 amino acids. In DNA, the CDR3 is TGTGCCAGCAGTGAATCCAGCGGGGTAGCAAAAGACCAGTACTTC. Translating gives CASSESSGVAKDQYF. Full variable domain (missing parts from reference TRBV2 and TRBJ2-5): EPEVTQTPSHQVTQMGQEVILRCVPISNHLYFYWYRQILGQKVEFLVSFYNNEISEKSEIFDDQFSVERPDGSNFTLKIRSTKLEDSAMYFCASSESSGVAKDQYFGPGTRLLVL.

This chain links TRBV28 with TRBJ2-7, with TRBD1 as a possible D gene (6 bases). V lost 5 bases and J lost 2, with 16 bases in between. Germline CDR1 is MDHEN and CDR2 is SYDVKM. This CDR3 contains 15 residues. The CDR3 spells CASSPTGSGPYEQYF. The CDR3 DNA reads TGTGCCAGCAGTCCTACAGGGTCTGGTCCCTACGAGCAGTACTTC.

This clone was counted once. V is TRBV5-6 and J is TRBJ1-2, with D possibly TRBD1 on 5 matching bases. Trimming stripped 0 bases from V and 4 bases from J, with 13 bases between. Germline V CDR1 and CDR2: SGHDT, YYEEEE. The CDR3 runs to 15 residues. The CDR3 here is CASSLVGQGSYGYTF. The CDR3 DNA follows: TGTGCCAGCAGCTTGGTCGGGCAGGGCTCCTATGGCTACACCTTC.

The V call is TRBV10-3, the J call TRBJ1-1; 7 positions agree with TRBD1. CDR3 length: 13 amino acids. Per germline, CDR1 ENHRY and CDR2 SYGVKD. Germline trimming cut 7 bases from V and 6 bases from J; bases unmatched to any gene: 8. The CDR3 region is CAITRAGGSEAFF. DNA for the CDR3: TGTGCCATCACCCGGGCAGGGGGTTCTGAAGCTTTCTTT.

This sequence joins TRBV15 and TRBJ2-7, with TRBD2 matching 12 bases. With 5 bases clipped from V and 8 bases from J, the junction kept 16 bases outside the gene matches. The germline V gene encodes CDR1 LNHNV and CDR2 YYDKDF (reference sequence). This CDR3 contains 17 residues. The CDR3 sequence is CATSSQSLTSGRLKQYF. The CDR3 DNA is TGTGCCACCAGCTCCCAGAGTTTGACTAGCGGGAGATTAAAGCAGTACTTC.

The gene calls are TRBV10-3 and TRBJ1-5, with D possibly matching TRBD1 (5 bases). The CDR3 contains 17 residues. V lost 2 bases to trimming and J lost 0 bases, with 14 bases between them. Germline V gene sequence: CDR1 ENHRY, CDR2 SYGVKD. The CDR3 spells CAISERVGGDSNQPQHF. CDR3 bases: TGTGCCATCAGTGAGCGTGTCGGAGGGGATAGCAATCAGCCCCAGCATTTT.

The genes are TRBV5-4 and TRBJ2-1, with 10 bases matching TRBD2. CDR3 length: 16 residues. The germline V gene has CDR1 SGHNT and CDR2 YYREEE (reference sequence). With V trimmed by 0 bases and J by 4 bases, 4 bases remained unmatched. The CDR3 nucleotides are TGTGCCAGCAGCTTGGCGCTAGCGGGAGCTTACAATGAGCAGTTCTTC. It is translated as CASSLALAGAYNEQFF.

The V gene is TRBV11-2, the J gene TRBJ1-6; D is undetermined. The CDR3 runs 14 residues. V gave up 8 bases and J gave up 7 bases, with 15 bases separating them. Per the germline V gene, CDR1 is SGHAT and CDR2 is FQNNGV. This chain's CDR3 is CASALAFSNSPLHF. As DNA, the CDR3 is TGTGCCAGCGCCCTAGCATTCTCGAATTCACCCCTCCACTTT. Supplemented by reference TRBV11-2 and TRBJ1-6, the full variable domain reads EAGVAQSPRYKIIEKRQSVAFWCNPISGHATLYWYQQILGQGPKLLIQFQNNGVVDDSQLPKDRFSAERLKGVDSTLKIQPAKLEDSAVYLCASALAFSNSPLHFGNGTRLTVT.

This chain joins TRBV28 and TRBJ2-1; D is ambiguous. This CDR3 region has 13 residues. Trimming removed 5 bases at V and 4 bases at J, with 9 bases between. Germline CDR1 and CDR2: MDHEN and SYDVKM. The CDR3 DNA follows: TGTGCCAGCAGTCTCGCACTATACAATGAGCAGTTCTTC. It is translated as CASSLALYNEQFF.

V gene TRBV5-6 combines with J gene TRBJ1-2, with D tentatively TRBD1 (6 bases). V lost 4 bases, J lost 5 bases, and 21 bases lay in between. The germline V gene encodes CDR1 SGHDT and CDR2 YYEEEE. This CDR3 spans 16 amino acids. CDR3 region: CASSGTPDSGGYGYTF. The CDR3 DNA follows: TGTGCCAGCAGCGGTACCCCGGACAGCGGTGGGTATGGCTACACCTTC. Full variable domain (remainder filled in from reference TRBV5-6 and TRBJ1-2): DAGVTQSPTHLIKTRGQQVTLRCSPKSGHDTVSWYQQALGQGPQFIFQYYEEEERQRGNFPDRFSGHQFPNYSSELNVNALLLGDSALYLCASSGTPDSGGYGYTFGSGTRLTVV.

This chain links TRBV30 with TRBJ1-3, with D possibly TRBD1 on 5 matching bases. Germline V CDR1 and CDR2: GTSNPN, SVGIG (reference sequence). V dropped 4 bases and J dropped 4 bases, with 14 bases sitting between them. This CDR3 is built from 14 residues. The CDR3, as DNA: TGTGCCTGGACAGGGTTTACGGGCGGAAACACCATATATTTT. Residues: CAWTGFTGGNTIYF. Complete variable domain (other parts from reference TRBV30 and TRBJ1-3): SQTIHQWPATLVQPVGSPLSLECTVEGTSNPNLYWYRQAAGRGLQLLFYSVGIGQISSEVPQNLSASRPQDRQFILSSKKLLLSDSGFYLCAWTGFTGGNTIYFGEGSWLTVV.

The chain employs TRBV5-6 and TRBJ1-2; D unresolved. Trimming left V 4 bases short and J 6 bases short, with 19 bases between. This CDR3 comprises 15 residues. Looked up from germline, CDR1 is SGHDT and CDR2 is YYEEEE. CDR3 in DNA: TGTGCCAGCAGCAAACCGGGTCTAAACCTAAATGGCTACACCTTC. Its translation is CASSKPGLNLNGYTF.

In the case of this clone: A junction end diverges from the germline sequence, so it may reflect a read error. The gene calls are TRBV7-9 and TRBJ1-4; TRBD1 aligns across 9 bases. The CDR3 runs 17 residues. Per germline, CDR1 SEHNR and CDR2 FQNEAQ (reference sequence). DNA of the CDR3: TGTTCCAGCAGCTTTAGGAGAGGGACAGGGTATAATGAAAAACTGTTTTTT. As protein: CSSSFRRGTGYNEKLFF.

The sample holds one count of this clone. The V call is TRBV29-1, the J call TRBJ2-1; 11 bases align to TRBD2. The germline gives CDR1 SQVTM, CDR2 ANQGSEA. V shed 4 bases, J shed 6 bases, and the junction held 11 bases outside the gene matches. The CDR3 runs 16 residues. The CDR3 nucleotides read TGCAGCGTTGCCCACCGACTAGCGGGGCGGACCAATGAGCAGTTCTTC. Translating gives CSVAHRLAGRTNEQFF.